This TCR beta chain came from a study of beta chain features in type 1 diabetes. Study details: What patients shared with healthy donors was a similar profile of age, gender and cell yields.

The CDR3 runs 16 residues. After removal of 2 bases from V and 5 bases from J, the junction contained 9 bases not matched to a gene. Looked up from germline, CDR1 is SGHVS and CDR2 is FQNEAQ. This clone has more than one count but fewer than ten. Its specificity is not known. The authors sorted CD4+ naive, central memory, regulatory and stem cell-like memory cells via CD45RO/CCR7/CD25/CD127/CD95/CD27. TCRB transcripts that were expressed got sequenced, as all of the isolated RNA had been reverse transcribed. Profiled with immunoSEQ multiplex PCR; TCRdb holds only in-frame clones, not every one. The sample records nearly 350,000 clones, under 8.5% being singletons. The study's findings and limits: Insertions were fewer and deletions more numerous at VDJ junctions in type 1 diabetes patients. Among patients with Type 1 diabetes, TCRB CDR3s were moderately but significantly shorter in every one of the four CD4+ subsets.

Sample: central memory CD4+ T cells from blood. This rearrangement joins TRBV7-8 to TRBJ2-3, with 8 bases identical to TRBD1. The origin of this receptor is a woman younger than 30 in good health. The CDR3 region is CASSLTGTGSLDTQYF. CDR3 nucleotides: TGTGCCAGCAGCTTAACCGGGACAGGTTCCTTAGATACGCAGTATTTT.